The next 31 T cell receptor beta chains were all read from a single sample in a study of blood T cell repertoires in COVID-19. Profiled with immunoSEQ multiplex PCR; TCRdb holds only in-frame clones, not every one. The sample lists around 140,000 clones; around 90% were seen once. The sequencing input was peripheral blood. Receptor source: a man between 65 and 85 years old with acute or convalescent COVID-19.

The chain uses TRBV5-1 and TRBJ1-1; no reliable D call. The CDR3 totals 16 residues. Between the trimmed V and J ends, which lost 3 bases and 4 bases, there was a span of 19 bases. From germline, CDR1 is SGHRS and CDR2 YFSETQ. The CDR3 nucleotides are TGCGCCAGCAGCTCCGGGAGCAGTCAAGAGGTCACTGAAGCTTTCTTT. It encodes CASSSGSSQEVTEAFF. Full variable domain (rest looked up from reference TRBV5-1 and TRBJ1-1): KAGVTQTPRYLIKTRGQQVTLSCSPISGHRSVSWYQQTPGQGLQFLFEYFSETQRNKGNFPGRFSGRQFSNSRSEMNVSTLELGDSALYLCASSSGSSQEVTEAFFGQGTRLTVV.

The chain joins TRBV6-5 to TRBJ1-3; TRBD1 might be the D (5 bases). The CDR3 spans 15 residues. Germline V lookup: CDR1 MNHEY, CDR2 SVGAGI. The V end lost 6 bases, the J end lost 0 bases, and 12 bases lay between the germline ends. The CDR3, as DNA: TGTGCCAGCAGGGGAGGGACGAACTCTGGAAACACCATATATTTT. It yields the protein CASRGGTNSGNTIYF.

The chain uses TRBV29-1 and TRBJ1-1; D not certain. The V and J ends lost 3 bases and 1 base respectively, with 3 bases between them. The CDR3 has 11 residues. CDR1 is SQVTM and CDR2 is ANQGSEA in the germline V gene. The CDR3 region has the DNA TGCAGCGTTGACAAGAACACTGAAGCTTTCTTT. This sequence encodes CSVDKNTEAFF.

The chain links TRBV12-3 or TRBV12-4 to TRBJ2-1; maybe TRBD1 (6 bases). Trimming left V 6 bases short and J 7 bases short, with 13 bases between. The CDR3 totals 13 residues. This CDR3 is CASSLYRANEQFF. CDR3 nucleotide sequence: TGTGCCAGCAGCCTTTACAGGGCGAATGAGCAGTTCTTC.

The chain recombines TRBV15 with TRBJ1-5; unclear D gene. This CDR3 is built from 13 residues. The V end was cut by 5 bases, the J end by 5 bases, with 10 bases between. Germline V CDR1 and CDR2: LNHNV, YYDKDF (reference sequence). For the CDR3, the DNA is TGTGCCACCAGCCCCCGACGGGATCAGCCCCAGCATTTT. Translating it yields CATSPRRDQPQHF. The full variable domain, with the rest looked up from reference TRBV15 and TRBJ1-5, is DAMVIQNPRYQVTQFGKPVTLSCSQTLNHNVMYWYQQKSSQAPKLLFHYYDKDFNNEADTPDNFQSRRPNTSFCFLDIRSPGLGDTAMYLCATSPRRDQPQHFGDGTRLSIL.

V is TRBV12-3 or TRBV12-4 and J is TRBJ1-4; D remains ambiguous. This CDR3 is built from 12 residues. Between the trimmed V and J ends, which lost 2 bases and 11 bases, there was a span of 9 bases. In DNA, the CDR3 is TGTGCCAGCAGTTTATCGGTTGTTAAACTGTTTTTT. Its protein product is CASSLSVVKLFF.

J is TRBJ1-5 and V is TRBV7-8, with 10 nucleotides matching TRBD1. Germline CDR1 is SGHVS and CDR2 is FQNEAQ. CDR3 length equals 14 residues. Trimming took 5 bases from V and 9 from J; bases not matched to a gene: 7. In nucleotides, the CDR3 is TGTGCCAGCAGCGCGGGACAGGGGATAGGGCCCCAGCATTTT. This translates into CASSAGQGIGPQHF.

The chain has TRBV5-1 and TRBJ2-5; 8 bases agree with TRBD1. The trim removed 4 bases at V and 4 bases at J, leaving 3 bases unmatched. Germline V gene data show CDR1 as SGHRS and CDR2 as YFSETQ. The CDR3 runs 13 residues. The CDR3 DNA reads TGCGCCAGCAGCCCAGGGGGCGGAGAGACCCAGTACTTC. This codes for CASSPGGGETQYF.

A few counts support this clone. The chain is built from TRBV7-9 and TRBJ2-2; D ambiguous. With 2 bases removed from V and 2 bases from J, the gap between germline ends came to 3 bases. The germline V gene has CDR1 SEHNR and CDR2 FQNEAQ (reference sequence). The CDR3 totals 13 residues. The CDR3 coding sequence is TGTGCCAGCAGCTTATATAACACCGGGGAGCTGTTTTTT. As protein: CASSLYNTGELFF.

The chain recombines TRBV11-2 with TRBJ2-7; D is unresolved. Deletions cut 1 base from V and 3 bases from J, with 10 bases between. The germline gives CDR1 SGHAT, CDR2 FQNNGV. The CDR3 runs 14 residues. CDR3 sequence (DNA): TGTGCCAGCAGCTTAGTAGTGTCTGGCTACGAGCAGTACTTC. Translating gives CASSLVVSGYEQYF. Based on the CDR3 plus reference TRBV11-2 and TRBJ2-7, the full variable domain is EAGVAQSPRYKIIEKRQSVAFWCNPISGHATLYWYQQILGQGPKLLIQFQNNGVVDDSQLPKDRFSAERLKGVDSTLKIQPAKLEDSAVYLCASSLVVSGYEQYFGPGTRLTVT.

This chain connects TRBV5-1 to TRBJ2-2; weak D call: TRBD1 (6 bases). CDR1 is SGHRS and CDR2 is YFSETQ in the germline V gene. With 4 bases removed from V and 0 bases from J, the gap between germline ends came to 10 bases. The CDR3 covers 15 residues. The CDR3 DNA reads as TGCGCCAGCAGCCAGACAGGATCGAACACCGGGGAGCTGTTTTTT. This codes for CASSQTGSNTGELFF.

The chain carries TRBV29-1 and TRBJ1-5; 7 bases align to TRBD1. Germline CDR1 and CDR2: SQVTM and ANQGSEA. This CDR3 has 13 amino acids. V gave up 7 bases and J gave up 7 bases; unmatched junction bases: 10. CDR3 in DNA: TGCAGCGCCGGGGGACAGCCAGGCCAGCCCCAGCATTTT. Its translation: CSAGGQPGQPQHF.

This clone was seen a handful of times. The CDR3 spells CASSQERGSVSPLHF. The CDR3 coding sequence is TGTGCCAGCAGCCAAGAGAGGGGGTCCGTTTCACCCCTCCACTTT. The rearrangement joins TRBV4-2 to TRBJ1-6; TRBD1 is a possible D gene (6 bases). This CDR3 is 15 amino acids long. V gave up 0 bases and J gave up 9 bases, with 12 bases separating them. CDR1 is LGHNA, CDR2 YNFKEQ, per germline.

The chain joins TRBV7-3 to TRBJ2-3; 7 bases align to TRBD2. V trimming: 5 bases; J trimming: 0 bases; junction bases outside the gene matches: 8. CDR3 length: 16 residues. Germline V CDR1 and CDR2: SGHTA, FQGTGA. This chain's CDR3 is CASSPGGGASTDTQYF. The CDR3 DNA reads TGTGCCAGCAGCCCGGGCGGGGGTGCGAGCACAGATACGCAGTATTTT.

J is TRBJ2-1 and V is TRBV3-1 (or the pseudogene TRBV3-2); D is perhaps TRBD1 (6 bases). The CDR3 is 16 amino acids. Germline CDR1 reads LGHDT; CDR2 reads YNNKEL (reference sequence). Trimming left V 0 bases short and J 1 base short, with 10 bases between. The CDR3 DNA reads TGTGCCAGCAGCCAAGATAGAGGACAGTCCTACAATGAGCAGTTCTTC. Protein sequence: CASSQDRGQSYNEQFF.

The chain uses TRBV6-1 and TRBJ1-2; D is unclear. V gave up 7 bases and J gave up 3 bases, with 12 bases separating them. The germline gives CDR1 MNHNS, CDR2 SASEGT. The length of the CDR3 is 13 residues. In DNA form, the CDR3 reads TGTGCCAGCACCCCTACCGGGGACTATGGCTACACCTTC. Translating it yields CASTPTGDYGYTF.

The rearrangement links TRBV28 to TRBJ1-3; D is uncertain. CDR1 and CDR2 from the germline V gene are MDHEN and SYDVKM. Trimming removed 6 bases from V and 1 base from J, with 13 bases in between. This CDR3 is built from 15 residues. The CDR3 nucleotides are TGTGCCAGCAGCCAAGACGGGAAGTCTGGAAACACCATATATTTT. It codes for CASSQDGKSGNTIYF.

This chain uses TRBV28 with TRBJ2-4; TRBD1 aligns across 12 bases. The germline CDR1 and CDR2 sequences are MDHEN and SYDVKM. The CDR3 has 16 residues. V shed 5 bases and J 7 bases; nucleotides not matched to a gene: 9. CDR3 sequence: CASSRDRGLMMNIQYF. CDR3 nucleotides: TGTGCCAGCAGTCGGGACAGGGGGCTTATGATGAACATTCAGTACTTC.

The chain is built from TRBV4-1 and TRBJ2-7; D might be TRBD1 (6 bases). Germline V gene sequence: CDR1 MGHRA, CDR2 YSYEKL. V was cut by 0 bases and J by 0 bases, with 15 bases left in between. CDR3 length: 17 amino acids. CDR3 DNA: TGCGCCAGCAGCCAAGATACAGGGTCGAGTTTCTCCTACGAGCAGTACTTC. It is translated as CASSQDTGSSFSYEQYF.

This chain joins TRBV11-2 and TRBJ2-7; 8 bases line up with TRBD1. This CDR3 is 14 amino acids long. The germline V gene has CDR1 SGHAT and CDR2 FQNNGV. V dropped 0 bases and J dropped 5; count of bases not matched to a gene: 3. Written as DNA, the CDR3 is TGTGCCAGCAGCTTAGAACAGGGGGGCGACGAGCAGTACTTC. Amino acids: CASSLEQGGDEQYF.

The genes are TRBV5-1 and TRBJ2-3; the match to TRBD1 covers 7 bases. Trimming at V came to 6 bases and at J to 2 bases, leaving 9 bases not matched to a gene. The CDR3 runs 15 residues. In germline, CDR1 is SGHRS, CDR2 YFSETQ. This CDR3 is CASTLQQGTTDTQYF. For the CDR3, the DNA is TGCGCCAGCACCTTACAACAGGGGACCACAGATACGCAGTATTTT.

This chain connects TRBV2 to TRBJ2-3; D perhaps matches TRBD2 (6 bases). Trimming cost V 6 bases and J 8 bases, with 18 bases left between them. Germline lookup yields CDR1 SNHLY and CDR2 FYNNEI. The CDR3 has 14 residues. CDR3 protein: CASRAAGLTGTQYF. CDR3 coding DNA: TGTGCCAGCAGGGCGGCGGGACTCACGGGTACGCAGTATTTT. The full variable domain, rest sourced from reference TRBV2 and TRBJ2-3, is EPEVTQTPSHQVTQMGQEVILRCVPISNHLYFYWYRQILGQKVEFLVSFYNNEISEKSEIFDDQFSVERPDGSNFTLKIRSTKLEDSAMYFCASRAAGLTGTQYFGPGTRLTVL.

CDR3 DNA: TGTGCCAGCAGTTTATCCGGGGGACGGAACTATGGCTACACCTTC. Amino acids: CASSLSGGRNYGYTF. V and J are TRBV28 and TRBJ1-2; D might be TRBD1 (5 bases). Trimming removed 1 base at V and 2 bases at J, with 11 bases between. The CDR3 is 15 residues long. Germline CDR1 and CDR2: MDHEN and SYDVKM.

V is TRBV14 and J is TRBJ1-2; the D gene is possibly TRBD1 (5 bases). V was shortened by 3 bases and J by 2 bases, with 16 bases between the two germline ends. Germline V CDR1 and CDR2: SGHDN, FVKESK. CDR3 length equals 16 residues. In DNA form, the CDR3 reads TGTGCCAGCAGCCAGTTTCAGACAGCCAACAACTATGGCTACACCTTC. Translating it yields CASSQFQTANNYGYTF.

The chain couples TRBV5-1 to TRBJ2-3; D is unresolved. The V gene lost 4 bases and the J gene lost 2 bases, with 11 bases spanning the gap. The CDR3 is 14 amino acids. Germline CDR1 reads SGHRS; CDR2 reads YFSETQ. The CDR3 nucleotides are TGCGCCAGCAGCAGAGACTCATACACAGATACGCAGTATTTT. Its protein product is CASSRDSYTDTQYF.

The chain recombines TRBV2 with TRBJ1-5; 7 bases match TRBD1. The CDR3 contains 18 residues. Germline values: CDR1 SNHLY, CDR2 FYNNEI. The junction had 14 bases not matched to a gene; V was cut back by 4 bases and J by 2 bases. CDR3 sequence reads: CASSAPGGVIAGNQPQHF. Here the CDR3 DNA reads TGTGCCAGCAGTGCTCCAGGGGGAGTAATAGCAGGCAATCAGCCCCAGCATTTT.

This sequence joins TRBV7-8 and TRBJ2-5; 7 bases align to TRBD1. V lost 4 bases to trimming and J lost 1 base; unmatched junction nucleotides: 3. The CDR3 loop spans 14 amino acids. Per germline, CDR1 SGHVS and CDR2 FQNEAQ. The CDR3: CASSSQGIQETQYF. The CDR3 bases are TGTGCCAGCAGCTCACAGGGGATCCAAGAGACCCAGTACTTC.

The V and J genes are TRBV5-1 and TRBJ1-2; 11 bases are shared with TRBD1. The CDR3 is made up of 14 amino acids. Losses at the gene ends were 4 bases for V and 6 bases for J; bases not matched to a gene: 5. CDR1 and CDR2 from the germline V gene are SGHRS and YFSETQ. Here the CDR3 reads CASSVGQGADGYTF. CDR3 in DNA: TGCGCCAGCAGCGTTGGACAGGGGGCAGATGGCTACACCTTC.

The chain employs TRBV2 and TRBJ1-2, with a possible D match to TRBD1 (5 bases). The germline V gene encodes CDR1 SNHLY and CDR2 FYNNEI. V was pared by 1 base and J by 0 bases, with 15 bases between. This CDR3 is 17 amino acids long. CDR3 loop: CASSEEGVLAANYGYTF. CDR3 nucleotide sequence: TGTGCCAGCAGTGAAGAAGGGGTTCTGGCGGCTAACTATGGCTACACCTTC. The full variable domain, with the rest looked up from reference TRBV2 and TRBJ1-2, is EPEVTQTPSHQVTQMGQEVILRCVPISNHLYFYWYRQILGQKVEFLVSFYNNEISEKSEIFDDQFSVERPDGSNFTLKIRSTKLEDSAMYFCASSEEGVLAANYGYTFGSGTRLTVV.

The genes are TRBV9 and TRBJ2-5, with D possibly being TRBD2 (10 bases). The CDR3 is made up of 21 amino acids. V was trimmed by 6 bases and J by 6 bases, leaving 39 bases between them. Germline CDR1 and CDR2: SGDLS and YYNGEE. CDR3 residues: CASTQTRTGAESGRANQTQYF. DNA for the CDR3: TGTGCCAGCACCCAGACTAGGACAGGGGCCGAAAGCGGGAGGGCTAATCAGACCCAGTACTTC.

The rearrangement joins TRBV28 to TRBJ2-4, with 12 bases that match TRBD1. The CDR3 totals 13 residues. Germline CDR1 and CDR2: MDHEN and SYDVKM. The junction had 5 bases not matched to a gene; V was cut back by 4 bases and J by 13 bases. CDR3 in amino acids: CASSSGTGGMQYF. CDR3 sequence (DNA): TGTGCCAGCAGTTCCGGGACAGGGGGCATGCAGTACTTC.